This T cell receptor beta chain came from a study of blood T cell repertoires in COVID-19. The CDR3 has 13 residues. V lost 4 bases, J lost 5 bases, and 12 bases lay in between. CDR1 is SGHRS and CDR2 is YFSETQ in the germline V gene. Sequencing used immunoSEQ multiplex PCR; TCRdb keeps in-frame clones, though not all of them. The sample holds fewer than 150,000 clones, more than 75% seen once. What was sequenced was peripheral blood. The chain couples TRBV5-1 to TRBJ2-5, with D uncertain. This clonotype was sampled from a woman aged 35 to 49 with acute or convalescent COVID-19. The CDR3 is CASSEYQAETQYF. For the CDR3, the DNA is TGCGCCAGCAGCGAGTATCAGGCGGAGACCCAGTACTTC.